Shown below are 17 T cell receptor beta chains from a single sample sequenced in a study of T cell changes during pregnancy in multiple sclerosis. Profiling relied on immunoSEQ multiplex PCR, and the TCRdb table lists in-frame clones only, not all of them. The table has about 75,000 clones, approximately 95% seen once. The starting material was CD4+ T cells from peripheral blood mononuclear cells, obtained after pregnancy. The origin of the receptors is a female donor with multiple sclerosis, enrolled in a pregnancy study.

As concerns this clone: At one boundary the junction diverges from the germline segment, which might be a read error. Other DNA sequences in the same sample also yield this CDR3. The V and J genes are TRBV7-7 and TRBJ2-6, with D possibly being TRBD2 (6 bases). CDR3 length: 15 residues. Germline V gene sequence: CDR1 SSHAT, CDR2 FNYEAQ (reference sequence). CDR3 coding DNA: TGTGCTAGCAGCTTGGGGGGCTCTGGGGCCAACGTCCTGACTTTC. This codes for CASSLGGSGANVLTF. The variable domain in full, completed from reference TRBV7-7 and TRBJ2-6, reads GAGVSQSPRYKVTKRGQDVTLRCDPISSHATLYWYQQALGQGPEFLTYFNYEAQPDKSGLPSDRFSAERPEGSISTLTIQRTEQRDSAMYRCASSLGGSGANVLTFGAGSRLTVL.

This chain connects TRBV28 to TRBJ2-7; D is uncertain. Germline-derived CDR1 and CDR2 are MDHEN and SYDVKM. CDR3 size: 16 residues. The ends were cut back, 4 bases at V and 3 bases at J, with 19 bases in the middle. CDR3 bases: TGTGCCAGCAGTTCTCCGGAACAGACATTCAACTACGAGCAGTACTTC. Amino acids: CASSSPEQTFNYEQYF.

The V call is TRBV5-6, the J call TRBJ2-7; 10 bases are shared with TRBD1. CDR1 and CDR2 from the germline V gene are SGHDT and YYEEEE. The CDR3 runs 15 residues. J lost 3 bases, V lost 2 bases, and 5 bases had no gene match. The DNA of the CDR3 is TGTGCCAGCAGCTTTCGACAGGGGGCATTCTACGAGCAGTACTTC. Encoded protein: CASSFRQGAFYEQYF.

V and J are TRBV5-1 and TRBJ2-5, with TRBD2 matching over 13 bases. The CDR3 sequence is 18 residues long. The ends lost 0 bases at V and 5 bases at J; junction bases unmatched: 10. Germline loops: CDR1 SGHRS, CDR2 YFSETQ. The CDR3 region has the DNA TGCGCCAGCAGCTTGGCCGGGACTAGCGGGATTTCTACGGAGACCCAGTACTTC. Its translation: CASSLAGTSGISTETQYF. Full variable domain (outside the CDR3, taken from reference TRBV5-1 and TRBJ2-5): KAGVTQTPRYLIKTRGQQVTLSCSPISGHRSVSWYQQTPGQGLQFLFEYFSETQRNKGNFPGRFSGRQFSNSRSEMNVSTLELGDSALYLCASSLAGTSGISTETQYFGPGTRLLVL.

The chain employs TRBV9 and TRBJ1-2; 10 bases agree with TRBD1. Germline CDR1 and CDR2: SGDLS and YYNGEE. V was pared by 7 bases and J by 5 bases, with 8 bases of the junction left unmatched. The CDR3 spans 14 residues. The CDR3 DNA is TGTGCCAGCCGACGAGAGGACAGGGGGTATGGCTACACCTTC. Translated, it gives CASRREDRGYGYTF. Using reference TRBV9 and TRBJ1-2 for the parts outside the CDR3, the full variable domain is DSGVTQTPKHLITATGQRVTLRCSPRSGDLSVYWYQQSLDQGLQFLIQYYNGEERAKGNILERFSAQQFPDLHSELNLSSLELGDSALYFCASRREDRGYGYTFGSGTRLTVV.

The CDR3 is CASSLDSQETQYF. The CDR3 region has the DNA TGTGCCAGCAGTCTAGACAGCCAAGAGACCCAGTACTTC. The chain has TRBV2 and TRBJ2-5; the D gene is possibly TRBD1 (5 bases). The V gene's germline CDR1 is SNHLY and CDR2 FYNNEI. The CDR3 runs to 13 residues. V was trimmed by 5 bases and J by 1 base, leaving 8 bases between them.

The rearrangement links TRBV13 to TRBJ2-6, with TRBD1 as a possible D gene (6 bases). The CDR3 runs 16 residues. V lost 5 bases, J lost 4 bases, and 15 bases lay in between. From germline, CDR1 is PRHDT and CDR2 FYEKMQ (reference sequence). The chain's CDR3 is CASSLQGVIGANVLTF. In nucleotides, the CDR3 is TGTGCCAGCAGCCTACAGGGTGTAATAGGGGCCAACGTCCTGACTTTC.

This sequence joins TRBV19 and TRBJ1-1, with D tentatively TRBD1 (6 bases). CDR1 is LNHDA, CDR2 SQIVND, per germline (reference sequence). Trimming removed 10 bases from V and 0 bases from J, with 24 bases in between. The CDR3 consists of 17 residues. The CDR3 bases are TGTGCCACGCAAATCGGTGGGACAACCTTCATGAACACTGAAGCTTTCTTT. It encodes CATQIGGTTFMNTEAFF.

This chain links TRBV11-2 with TRBJ2-3; 9 bases fit TRBD2. CDR3 length: 16 residues. V shed 2 bases, J shed 4 bases, and the junction held 7 bases outside the gene matches. Per the germline V gene, CDR1 is SGHAT and CDR2 is FQNNGV. CDR3 DNA sequence: TGTGCCAGCAGCTTATCTCCGCTAGCGGGGTCAGATACGCAGTATTTT. Encoded protein: CASSLSPLAGSDTQYF.

The chain carries TRBV28 and TRBJ2-7, with 7 positions matching TRBD1. CDR3 size: 12 residues. The J segment lost 7 bases and the V segment lost 4 bases, leaving 4 bases of the junction unmatched. Germline V lookup: CDR1 MDHEN, CDR2 SYDVKM. CDR3 protein: CASSYKQGEQYF. The CDR3 DNA is TGTGCCAGCAGTTACAAACAGGGGGAGCAGTACTTC. Based on the CDR3 plus reference TRBV28 and TRBJ2-7, the full variable domain is DVKVTQSSRYLVKRTGEKVFLECVQDMDHENMFWYRQDPGLGLRLIYFSYDVKMKEKGDIPEGYSVSREKKERFSLILESASTNQTSMYLCASSYKQGEQYFGPGTRLTVT.

This rearrangement joins TRBV7-3 to TRBJ2-2; the match to TRBD2 covers 8 bases. From germline, CDR1 is SGHTA and CDR2 FQGTGA. J gave up 6 bases and V 2 bases, and 8 bases lay outside the gene matches. The CDR3 has 16 residues. The CDR3 spells CASSLLFSGTSGELFF. The CDR3 DNA follows: TGTGCCAGCAGCTTACTTTTTAGCGGGACGTCCGGGGAGCTGTTTTTT.

This chain uses TRBV2 with TRBJ2-1, with 7 bases lining up with TRBD2. V shed 4 bases, J shed 0 bases, and the junction held 6 bases outside the gene matches. This CDR3 has 16 amino acids. CDR1 is SNHLY and CDR2 is FYNNEI in the germline V gene. The CDR3 loop is CASSATSVPSYNEQFF. The DNA for the CDR3 is TGTGCCAGCAGTGCAACTAGCGTCCCCTCCTACAATGAGCAGTTCTTC. The full variable domain, completed using reference TRBV2 and TRBJ2-1, is EPEVTQTPSHQVTQMGQEVILRCVPISNHLYFYWYRQILGQKVEFLVSFYNNEISEKSEIFDDQFSVERPDGSNFTLKIRSTKLEDSAMYFCASSATSVPSYNEQFFGPGTRLTVL.

This chain uses TRBV28 with TRBJ2-1; 11 bases are a match to TRBD2. In germline, CDR1 is MDHEN, CDR2 SYDVKM. This CDR3 contains 15 residues. Trimming at V came to 6 bases and at J to 5 bases, leaving 6 bases not matched to a gene. The CDR3 nucleotides read TGTGCCAGCAGCCCTCTAGCGGGAGGCAACAATGAGCAGTTCTTC. It translates to CASSPLAGGNNEQFF.

The chain carries TRBV5-1 and TRBJ2-5; D is perhaps TRBD2 (6 bases). Germline CDR1 reads SGHRS; CDR2 reads YFSETQ. This CDR3 is 13 amino acids long. Trimming left V 1 base short and J 9 bases short, with 13 bases between. This CDR3 is CASSLNGDWAQYF. The DNA for the CDR3 is TGCGCCAGCAGCTTGAACGGGGACTGGGCCCAGTACTTC.

V is TRBV29-1 and J is TRBJ2-6; D is unresolved. The CDR3 runs 16 residues. The V end lost 7 bases, the J end lost 0 bases, and 16 bases lay between the germline ends. The germline gives CDR1 SQVTM, CDR2 ANQGSEA. The CDR3: CSATSDVNSGANVLTF. The CDR3 bases are TGCAGCGCCACCAGCGATGTCAACTCTGGGGCCAACGTCCTGACTTTC.

This clone occurred once. CDR3 DNA sequence: TGTGCCAGCTCAGAGGCGAACACTGAAGCTTTCTTT. Translating it yields CASSEANTEAFF. V usage is TRBV18 and J usage is TRBJ1-1; no clear D. V shed 5 bases and J shed 1 base, with 5 bases lying between them. From germline, CDR1 is KGHSH and CDR2 LQKENI. The CDR3 has 12 amino acids.

In this sample, this clone turned up once. This chain uses TRBV19 with TRBJ2-1; 7 nucleotides agree with TRBD2. Trimming cost V 4 bases and J 5 bases; bases outside gene matches: 5. The germline CDR1 and CDR2 sequences are LNHDA and SQIVND (reference sequence). The CDR3 extends over 14 amino acids. The CDR3 DNA reads as TGTGCCAGTAGTAGAACTAGCGCAGACAATGAGCAGTTCTTC. It encodes CASSRTSADNEQFF.